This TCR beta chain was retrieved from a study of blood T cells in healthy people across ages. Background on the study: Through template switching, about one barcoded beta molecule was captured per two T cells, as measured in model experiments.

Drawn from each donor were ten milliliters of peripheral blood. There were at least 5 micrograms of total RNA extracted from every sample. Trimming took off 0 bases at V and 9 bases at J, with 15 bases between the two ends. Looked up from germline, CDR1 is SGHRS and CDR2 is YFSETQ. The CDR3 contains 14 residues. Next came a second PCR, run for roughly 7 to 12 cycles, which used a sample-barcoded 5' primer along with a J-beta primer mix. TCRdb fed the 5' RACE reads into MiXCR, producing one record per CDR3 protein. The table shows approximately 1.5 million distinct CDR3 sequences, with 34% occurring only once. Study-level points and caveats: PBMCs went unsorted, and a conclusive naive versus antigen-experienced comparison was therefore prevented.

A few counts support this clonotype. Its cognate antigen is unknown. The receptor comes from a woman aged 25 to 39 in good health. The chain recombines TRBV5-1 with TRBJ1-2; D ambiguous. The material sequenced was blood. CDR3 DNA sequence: TGCGCCAGCAGCTTGGGTCCGGACCTCGATCGCTACACCTTC. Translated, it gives CASSLGPDLDRYTF.